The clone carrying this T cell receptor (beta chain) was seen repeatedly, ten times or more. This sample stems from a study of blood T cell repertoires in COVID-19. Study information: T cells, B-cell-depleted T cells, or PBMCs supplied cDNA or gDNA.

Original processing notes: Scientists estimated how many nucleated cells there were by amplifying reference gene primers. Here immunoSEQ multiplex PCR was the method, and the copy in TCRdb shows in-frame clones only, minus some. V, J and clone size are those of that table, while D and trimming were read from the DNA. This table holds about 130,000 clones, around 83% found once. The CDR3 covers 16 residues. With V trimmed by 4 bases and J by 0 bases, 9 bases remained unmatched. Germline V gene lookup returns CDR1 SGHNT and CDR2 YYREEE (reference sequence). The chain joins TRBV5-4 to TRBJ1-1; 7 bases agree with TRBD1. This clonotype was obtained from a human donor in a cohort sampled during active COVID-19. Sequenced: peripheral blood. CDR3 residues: CASSLQRQGMNTEAFF. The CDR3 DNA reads TGTGCCAGCAGCCTACAAAGACAGGGAATGAACACTGAAGCTTTCTTT.